This T cell receptor beta chain was captured in a study of shared clonotypes between healthy human individuals. Findings and limits, study-wide: Tissues were not sampled, only blood, and their repertoires likely differ.

To note about this clone: Its antigen is as yet unknown.

This table comes from immunoSEQ multiplex PCR, and its TCRdb copy is limited to in-frame clones, with some not included. The table lists 980,000 or so clones, 76% of them singletons. CDR1 is SGHDT, CDR2 YYEEEE, per germline. V shed 0 bases and J 5 bases; nucleotides not matched to a gene: 4. The CDR3 sequence is 16 residues long. The receptor was isolated from a man aged 18 to 29 in good health. Input material: memory CD4+ T cells sorted from blood. Subset specified: CD45RA-negative fraction. The chain employs TRBV5-6 and TRBJ2-2; 10 bases map to TRBD2. The CDR3 DNA follows: TGTGCCAGCAGCTTGGTTAGCGGGGGGCGAACCGGGGAGCTGTTTTTT. This codes for CASSLVSGGRTGELFF.